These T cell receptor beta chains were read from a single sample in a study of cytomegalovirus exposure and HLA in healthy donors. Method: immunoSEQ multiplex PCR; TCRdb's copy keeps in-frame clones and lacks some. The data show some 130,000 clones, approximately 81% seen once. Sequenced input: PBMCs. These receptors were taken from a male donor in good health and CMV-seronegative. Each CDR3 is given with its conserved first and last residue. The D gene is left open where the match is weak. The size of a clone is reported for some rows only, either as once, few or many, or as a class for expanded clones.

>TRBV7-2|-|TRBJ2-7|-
TGTGCCAGCAGCTTGGGGTCCAGGGGCTACGAGCAGTACTTC
CASSLGSRGYEQYF
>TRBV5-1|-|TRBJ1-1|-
TGCGCCAGCAGCTTGGATACAGGGTTGAACACTGAAGCTTTCTTT
CASSLDTGLNTEAFF
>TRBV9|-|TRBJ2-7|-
TGTGCCAGCAGCGCGGACAGCTCCTACGAGCAGTACTTC
CASSADSSYEQYF
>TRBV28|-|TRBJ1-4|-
TGTGCCAGCAGCCGTTCCGGAGCAACTAATGAAAAACTGTTTTTT
CASSRSGATNEKLFF
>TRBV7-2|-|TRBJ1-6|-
TGTGCCAGCAGCTCCCACCAGACGGGGGTTCATTCACCCCTCCACTTT
CASSSHQTGVHSPLHF
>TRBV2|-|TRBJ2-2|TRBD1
TGTGCCAGCACCTCGGGACAGGGGAACACCGAGGAGCTGTTTTTT
CASTSGQGNTEELFF
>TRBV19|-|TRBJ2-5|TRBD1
TGTGCCAGTAGTATATCCCCTCCAGGGGGCAGCAAAGAGACCCAGTACTTC
CASSISPPGGSKETQYF
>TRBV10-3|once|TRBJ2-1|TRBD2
TGTGCCATCAGTGAGTCTGGGACTAGAGGCTCCTACAATGAGCAGTTCTTC
CAISESGTRGSYNEQFF
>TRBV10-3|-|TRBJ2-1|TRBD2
TGTGCCATCAGTGGGACTAGCGGGAGGGGTGAGCAGTTCTTC
CAISGTSGRGEQFF
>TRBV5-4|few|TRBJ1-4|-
TGTGCCAGCAGCTTGGACAGGGCAACTAATGAAAAACTGTTTTTT
CASSLDRATNEKLFF
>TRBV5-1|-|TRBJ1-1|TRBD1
TGCGCCAGCAGCTTTGAGGGGGCCACTGAAGCTTTCTTT
CASSFEGATEAFF
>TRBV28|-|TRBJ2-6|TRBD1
TGTGCCACCTATGCCAGGGGGCGCGGGTCTGGGGCCAACGTCCTGACTTTC
CATYARGRGSGANVLTF
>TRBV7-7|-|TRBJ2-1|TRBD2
TGTGCTAGCAGCTTACGGCGGGAGAATGAGCAGTTCTTC
CASSLRRENEQFF
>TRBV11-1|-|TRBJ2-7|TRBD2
TGTGCCAGCAGCGCCGGGACTAGCGTCTACGAGCAGTACTTC
CASSAGTSVYEQYF
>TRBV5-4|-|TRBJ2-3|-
TGTGCCAGCAGCCACGCCAGGGGAAGGGGTTTCACAGATACGCAGTATTTT
CASSHARGRGFTDTQYF
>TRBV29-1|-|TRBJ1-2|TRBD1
TGCAGCGCCGATAACCTCCGGGACAGGGATATGGGGGGCTACACCTTC
CSADNLRDRDMGGYTF
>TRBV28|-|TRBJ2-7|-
TGTGCCAGCAAACCACATGACACCCGCTACGAGCAGTACTTC
CASKPHDTRYEQYF
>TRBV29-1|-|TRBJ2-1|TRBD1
TGCAGCGTACTCCGGGACAGGGGGAATGAGCAGTTCTTC
CSVLRDRGNEQFF
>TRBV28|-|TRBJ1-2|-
TGTGCCAGCAGTTCACCCGCGCAGGCCTATGGCTACACCTTC
CASSSPAQAYGYTF